This T cell receptor (beta chain) is from a study of blood T cell repertoires in COVID-19. Study processing details: Scientists estimated how many nucleated cells there were by amplifying reference gene primers. The repertoire was sequenced with immunoSEQ multiplex PCR; TCRdb's copy has only in-frame clones and lacks some. V and J calls and clone size are copied from that table; D and trimming were computed from the DNA. This table holds about 300,000 clones, around 84% found once. This CDR3 is 15 amino acids long. Germline values: CDR1 MGHRA, CDR2 YSYEKL. Trimming took 6 bases from V and 5 from J; bases not matched to a gene: 5.

The sample was peripheral blood. The chain combines TRBV4-1 with TRBJ2-1; 12 bases are a match to TRBD2. The source of this sequence is a man in his 70s with acute or convalescent COVID-19. This CDR3 reads CASRSGLAGNNEQFF. The CDR3 nucleotides are TGCGCCAGCAGGTCGGGACTAGCGGGTAACAATGAGCAGTTCTTC.